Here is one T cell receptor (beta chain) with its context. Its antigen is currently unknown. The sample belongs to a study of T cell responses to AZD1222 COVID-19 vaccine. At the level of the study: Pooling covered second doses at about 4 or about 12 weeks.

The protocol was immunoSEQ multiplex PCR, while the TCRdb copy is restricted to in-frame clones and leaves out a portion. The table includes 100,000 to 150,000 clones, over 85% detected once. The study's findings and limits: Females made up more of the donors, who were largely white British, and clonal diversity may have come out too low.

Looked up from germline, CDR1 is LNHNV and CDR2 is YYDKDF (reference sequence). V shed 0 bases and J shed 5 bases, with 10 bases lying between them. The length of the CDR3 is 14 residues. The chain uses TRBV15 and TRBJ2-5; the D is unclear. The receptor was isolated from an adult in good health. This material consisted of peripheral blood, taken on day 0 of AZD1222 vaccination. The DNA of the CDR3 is TGTGCCACCAGCAGAGATCGGGCCCGGGAGACCCAGTACTTC. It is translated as CATSRDRARETQYF.